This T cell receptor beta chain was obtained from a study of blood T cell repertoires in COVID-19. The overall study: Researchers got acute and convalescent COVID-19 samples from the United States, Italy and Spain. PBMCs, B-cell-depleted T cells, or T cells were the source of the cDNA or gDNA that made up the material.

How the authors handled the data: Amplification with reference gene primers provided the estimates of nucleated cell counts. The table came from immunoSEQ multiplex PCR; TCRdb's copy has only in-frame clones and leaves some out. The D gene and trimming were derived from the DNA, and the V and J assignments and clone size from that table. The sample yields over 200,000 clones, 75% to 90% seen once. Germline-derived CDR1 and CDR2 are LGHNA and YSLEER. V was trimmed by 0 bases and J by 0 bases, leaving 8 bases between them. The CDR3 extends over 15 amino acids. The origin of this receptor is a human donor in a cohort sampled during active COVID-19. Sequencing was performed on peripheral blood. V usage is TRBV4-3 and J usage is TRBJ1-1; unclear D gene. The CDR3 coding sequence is TGCGCCAGCAGCCAAGAAAGCGGGTTGAACACTGAAGCTTTCTTT. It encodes CASSQESGLNTEAFF.